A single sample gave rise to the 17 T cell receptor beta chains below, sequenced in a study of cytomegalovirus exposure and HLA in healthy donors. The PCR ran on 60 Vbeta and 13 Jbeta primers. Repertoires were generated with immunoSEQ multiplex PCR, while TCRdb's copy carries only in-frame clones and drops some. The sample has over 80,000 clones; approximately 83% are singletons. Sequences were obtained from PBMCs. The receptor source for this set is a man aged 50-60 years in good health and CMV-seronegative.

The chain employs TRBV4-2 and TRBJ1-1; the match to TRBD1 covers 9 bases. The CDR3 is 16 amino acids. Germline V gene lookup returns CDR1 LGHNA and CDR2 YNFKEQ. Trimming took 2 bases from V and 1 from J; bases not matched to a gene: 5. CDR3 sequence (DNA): TGTGCCAGCAGCCAACACCTGGGACAGGGGAACACTGAAGCTTTCTTT. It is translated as CASSQHLGQGNTEAFF.

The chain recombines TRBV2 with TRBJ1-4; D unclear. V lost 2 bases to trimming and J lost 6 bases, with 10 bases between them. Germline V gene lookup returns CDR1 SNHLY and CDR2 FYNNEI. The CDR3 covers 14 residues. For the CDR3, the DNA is TGTGCCAGCAGTGAATACTTATCGGATGAAAAACTGTTTTTT. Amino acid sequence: CASSEYLSDEKLFF.

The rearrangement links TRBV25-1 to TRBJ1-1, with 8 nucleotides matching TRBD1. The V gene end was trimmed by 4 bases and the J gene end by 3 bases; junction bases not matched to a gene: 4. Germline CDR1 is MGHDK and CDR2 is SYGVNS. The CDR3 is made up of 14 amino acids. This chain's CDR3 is CASSGVRGHTEAFF. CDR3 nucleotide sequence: TGTGCCAGCAGTGGGGTCAGGGGGCACACTGAAGCTTTCTTT.

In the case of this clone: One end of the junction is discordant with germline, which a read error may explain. The CDR3: CASSRGLMVGETQYF. CDR3 sequence (DNA): TGTGCTAGCAGTCGAGGCTTGATGGTCGGGGAGACCCAGTACTTC. This rearrangement joins TRBV7-7 to TRBJ2-5; D is ambiguous. Germline CDR1 reads SSHAT; CDR2 reads FNYEAQ (reference sequence). The CDR3 is made up of 15 amino acids.

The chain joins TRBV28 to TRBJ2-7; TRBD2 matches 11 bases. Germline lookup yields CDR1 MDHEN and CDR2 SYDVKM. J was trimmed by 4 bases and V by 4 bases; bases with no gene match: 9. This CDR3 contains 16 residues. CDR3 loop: CASSSPRLAGLYEQYF. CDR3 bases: TGTGCCAGCAGTTCCCCCCGACTAGCGGGATTATACGAGCAGTACTTC. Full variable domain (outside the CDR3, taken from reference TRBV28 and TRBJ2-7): DVKVTQSSRYLVKRTGEKVFLECVQDMDHENMFWYRQDPGLGLRLIYFSYDVKMKEKGDIPEGYSVSREKKERFSLILESASTNQTSMYLCASSSPRLAGLYEQYFGPGTRLTVT.

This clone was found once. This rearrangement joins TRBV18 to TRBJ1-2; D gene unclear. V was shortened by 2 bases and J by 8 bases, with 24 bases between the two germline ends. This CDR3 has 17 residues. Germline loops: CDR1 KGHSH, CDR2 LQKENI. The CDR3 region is CASSPTGADVNYVGYTF. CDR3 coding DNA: TGTGCCAGCTCACCAACGGGAGCGGATGTAAACTATGTCGGCTACACCTTC.

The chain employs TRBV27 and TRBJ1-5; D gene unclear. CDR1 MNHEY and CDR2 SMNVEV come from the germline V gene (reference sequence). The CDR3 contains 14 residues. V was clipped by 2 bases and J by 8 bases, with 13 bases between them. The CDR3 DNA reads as TGTGCCAGCAGTTTAGGGCTCGGGAGGAAGCCCCAGCATTTT. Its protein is CASSLGLGRKPQHF.

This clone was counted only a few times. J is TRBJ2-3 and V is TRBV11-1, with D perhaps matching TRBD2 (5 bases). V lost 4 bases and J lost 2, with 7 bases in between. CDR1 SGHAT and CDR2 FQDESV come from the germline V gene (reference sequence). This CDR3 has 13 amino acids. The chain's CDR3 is CASSSGNTDTQYF. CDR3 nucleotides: TGTGCCAGCAGCTCCGGGAACACAGATACGCAGTATTTT.

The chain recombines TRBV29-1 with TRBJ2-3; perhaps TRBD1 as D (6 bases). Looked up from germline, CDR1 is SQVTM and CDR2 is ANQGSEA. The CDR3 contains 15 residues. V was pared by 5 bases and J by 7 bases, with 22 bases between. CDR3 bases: TGCAGCGTTTCTACTCCGGGACATTTCGGAAATACGCAGTATTTT. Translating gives CSVSTPGHFGNTQYF.

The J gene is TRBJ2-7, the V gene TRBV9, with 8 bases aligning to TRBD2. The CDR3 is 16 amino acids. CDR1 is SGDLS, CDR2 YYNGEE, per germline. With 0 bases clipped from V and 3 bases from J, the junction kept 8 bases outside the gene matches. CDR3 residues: CASSVGVSGELYEQYF. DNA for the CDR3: TGTGCCAGCAGCGTAGGGGTTAGCGGGGAGCTCTACGAGCAGTACTTC.

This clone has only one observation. CDR3 bases: TGTGCCATCGTCTCCGGGACAGGGAAAAGCTATGGCTACACCTTC. Residues: CAIVSGTGKSYGYTF. The chain employs TRBV28 and TRBJ1-2, with 9 nucleotides matching TRBD1. The V gene end was trimmed by 10 bases and the J gene end by 4 bases; junction bases not matched to a gene: 13. The CDR3 has 15 residues. Per germline, CDR1 MDHEN and CDR2 SYDVKM.

As DNA, the CDR3 is TGTGCCAGCAGTTCTCAAGACAAGGACTACAATGAGCAGTTCTTC. Protein sequence: CASSSQDKDYNEQFF. The chain has TRBV28 and TRBJ2-1; D not certain. This CDR3 has 15 residues. Germline lookup yields CDR1 MDHEN and CDR2 SYDVKM. V lost 4 bases and J lost 3, with 13 bases in between. Supplemented by reference TRBV28 and TRBJ2-1, the full variable domain reads DVKVTQSSRYLVKRTGEKVFLECVQDMDHENMFWYRQDPGLGLRLIYFSYDVKMKEKGDIPEGYSVSREKKERFSLILESASTNQTSMYLCASSSQDKDYNEQFFGPGTRLTVL.

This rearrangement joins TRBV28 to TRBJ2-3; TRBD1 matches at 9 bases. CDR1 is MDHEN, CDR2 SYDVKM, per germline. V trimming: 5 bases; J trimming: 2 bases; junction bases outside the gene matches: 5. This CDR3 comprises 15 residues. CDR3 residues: CASSRTGVPTDTQYF. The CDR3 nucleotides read TGTGCCAGCAGTAGGACAGGGGTCCCCACAGATACGCAGTATTTT.

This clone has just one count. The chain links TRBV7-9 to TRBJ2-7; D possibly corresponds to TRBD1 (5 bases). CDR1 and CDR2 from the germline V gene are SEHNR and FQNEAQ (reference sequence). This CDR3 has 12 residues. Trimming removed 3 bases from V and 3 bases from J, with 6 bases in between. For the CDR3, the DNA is TGTGCCAGCAGCTTTACAGGCTACGAGCAGTACTTC. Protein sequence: CASSFTGYEQYF. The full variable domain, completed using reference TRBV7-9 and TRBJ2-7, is DTGVSQNPRHKITKRGQNVTFRCDPISEHNRLYWYRQTLGQGPEFLTYFQNEAQLEKSRLLSDRFSAERPKGSFSTLEIQRTEQGDSAMYLCASSFTGYEQYFGPGTRLTVT.

The CDR3 loop is CASSLGAAGGNTGELFF. DNA for the CDR3: TGTGCCAGCAGCTTGGGGGCGGCGGGGGGGAACACCGGGGAGCTGTTTTTT. This chain links TRBV5-4 with TRBJ2-2, with TRBD2 matching over 8 bases. The V segment lost 0 bases and the J segment 1 base; nucleotides outside the gene matches: 5. Germline lookup yields CDR1 SGHNT and CDR2 YYREEE (reference sequence). The CDR3 contains 17 residues.

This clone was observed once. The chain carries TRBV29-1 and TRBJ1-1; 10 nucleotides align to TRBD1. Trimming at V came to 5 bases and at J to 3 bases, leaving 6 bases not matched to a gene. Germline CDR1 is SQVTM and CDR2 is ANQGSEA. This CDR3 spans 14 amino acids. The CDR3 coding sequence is TGCAGCGTTTTTAAGGGGACAGGGGACACTGAAGCTTTCTTT. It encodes CSVFKGTGDTEAFF.

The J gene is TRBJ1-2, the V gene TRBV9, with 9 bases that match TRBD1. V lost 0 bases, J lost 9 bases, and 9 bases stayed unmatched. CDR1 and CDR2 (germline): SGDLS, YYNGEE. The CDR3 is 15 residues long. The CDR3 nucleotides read TGTGCCAGCAGCGTAGATATGGGACAGGGAGCGAGCTACACCTTC. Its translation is CASSVDMGQGASYTF.